This T cell receptor (beta chain) was observed in a study of cytomegalovirus exposure and HLA in healthy donors. Looking at the study overall: Previous work identified roughly 120 million unique TCR beta sequences from around 180 million T cells.

Each of the donors was a healthy bone marrow donor. V was cut by 4 bases and J by 7 bases, with 22 bases left in between. The germline gives CDR1 KGHSH, CDR2 LQKENI. This CDR3 has 17 amino acids. Concerning this clone itself: Antigen: not known.

Study outcomes and limitations: Earlier analysis found most TCR beta V segments productive about 87% or about 30% of the time. Reports showed the classifier diagnosing cytomegalovirus status with high specificity and sensitivity.

With 60 Vbeta and 13 Jbeta primers, the PCR was carried out. Clones were read by immunoSEQ multiplex PCR, and TCRdb kept only the in-frame ones, dropping some. The repertoire holds 85,000 to 110,000 clones, with roughly 66% as singletons. The source material was PBMCs. The TCR originated in a woman aged 45-65 years in good health and CMV-seronegative. The chain combines TRBV18 with TRBJ1-4; no clear D gene. CDR3 protein: CASSLRTSSIGVEKLFF. CDR3 bases: TGTGCCAGCTCACTAAGAACGTCATCCATCGGGGTTGAAAAACTGTTTTTT.